The 12 T cell receptor beta chains below all came from one sample that was sequenced in a study of control samples from healthy donors and cancer patients. Method: immunoSEQ multiplex PCR; TCRdb's copy keeps in-frame clones and lacks some. The sample consists of about 34,000 clones, around 86% of them appearing once. Sequencing was done on a sample of PBMCs. The receptor set was obtained from a woman aged 40 to 50 with lung cancer.

The V gene is TRBV30, the J gene TRBJ1-1, with a weak D call TRBD1 (5 bases). Germline CDR1 is GTSNPN and CDR2 is SVGIG (reference sequence). The CDR3 has 16 residues. The CDR3 coding sequence is TGTGCTCTGGATAGGGGTGGTGAGCGTATGAACACTGAAGCTTTCTTT. It codes for CALDRGGERMNTEAFF.

The chain links TRBV6-4 to TRBJ2-7; 9 positions agree with TRBD1. The V gene end was trimmed by 8 bases and the J gene end by 7 bases; junction bases not matched to a gene: 9. The CDR3 is 13 residues long. Germline assignment: CDR1 MRHNA and CDR2 SNTAGT. The CDR3 region is CASSGQGQGEQYF. The DNA of the CDR3 is TGTGCCAGCTCAGGACAGGGGCAGGGGGAGCAGTACTTC.

The chain carries TRBV7-9 and TRBJ2-5; 8 positions match TRBD2. Trimming removed 4 bases from V and 5 bases from J; junction bases left unmatched: 12. The CDR3 covers 16 residues. The V gene's germline CDR1 is SEHNR and CDR2 FQNEAQ (reference sequence). This chain's CDR3 is CASSYYSGTSIETQYF. Here the CDR3 DNA reads TGTGCCAGCAGCTATTATTCCGGGACTAGTATTGAGACCCAGTACTTC.

Turning to this clone: Germline and junction disagree at one end, which may indicate a read error. The genes are TRBV6-5 and TRBJ1-2, with 7 bases lining up with TRBD1. The germline gives CDR1 MNHEY, CDR2 SVGAGI. There are 14 residues in the CDR3. The chain's CDR3 is CASNYRGKNYGYTF. CDR3 DNA sequence: TGTGCCAGCAATTACAGGGGAAAGAACTATGGCTACACCTTC.

The rearrangement uses TRBV2 and TRBJ1-2, with 8 bases aligning to TRBD1. Germline V gene sequence: CDR1 SNHLY, CDR2 FYNNEI. The CDR3 length is 14 residues. V shed 2 bases, J shed 4 bases, and the junction held 3 bases outside the gene matches. The CDR3 is CASSERQGAYGYTF. CDR3 nucleotide sequence: TGTGCCAGCAGTGAACGGCAGGGGGCCTATGGCTACACCTTC.

CDR3 loop: CASSLMIPEFPGANYGYTF. CDR3 sequence (DNA): TGCGCCAGCAGCCTCATGATTCCGGAGTTTCCAGGGGCTAACTATGGCTACACCTTC. V gene TRBV4-1 combines with J gene TRBJ1-2, with a possible D match to TRBD1 (6 bases). The germline gives CDR1 MGHRA, CDR2 YSYEKL. The V end was cut by 4 bases, the J end by 0 bases, with 24 bases between. CDR3 length equals 19 residues.

The chain has TRBV28 and TRBJ2-7; no clear D. V lost 4 bases and J 9 bases, leaving 10 bases between the germline ends. The CDR3 is made up of 11 amino acids. The germline CDR1 and CDR2 sequences are MDHEN and SYDVKM. The CDR3 region is CASSYLLGQYF. In nucleotides, the CDR3 is TGTGCCAGCAGTTATCTATTAGGGCAGTACTTC. Drawing the rest from reference TRBV28 and TRBJ2-7, the complete variable domain is DVKVTQSSRYLVKRTGEKVFLECVQDMDHENMFWYRQDPGLGLRLIYFSYDVKMKEKGDIPEGYSVSREKKERFSLILESASTNQTSMYLCASSYLLGQYFGPGTRLTVT.

The chain has TRBV5-1 and TRBJ1-1; D might be TRBD1 (6 bases). Germline-derived CDR1 and CDR2 are SGHRS and YFSETQ. The V end was cut by 5 bases, the J end by 3 bases, with 14 bases between. The CDR3 contains 14 residues. The CDR3 region is CASRFAGGDTEAFF. DNA for the CDR3: TGCGCCAGCAGATTTGCGGGGGGCGACACTGAAGCTTTCTTT. The variable domain in full, completed from reference TRBV5-1 and TRBJ1-1, reads KAGVTQTPRYLIKTRGQQVTLSCSPISGHRSVSWYQQTPGQGLQFLFEYFSETQRNKGNFPGRFSGRQFSNSRSEMNVSTLELGDSALYLCASRFAGGDTEAFFGQGTRLTVV.

The gene calls are TRBV29-1 and TRBJ1-2; tentatively, D is TRBD1 (6 bases). CDR3 size: 15 residues. The ends were cut back, 3 bases at V and 6 bases at J, with 20 bases in the middle. Germline V lookup: CDR1 SQVTM, CDR2 ANQGSEA. In DNA form, the CDR3 reads TGCAGCGTTGATATAACAGGGAGGTCTGGTGATGGCTACACCTTC. Its protein is CSVDITGRSGDGYTF. Combining the CDR3 with reference TRBV29-1 and TRBJ1-2 gives the whole variable domain SAVISQKPSRDICQRGTSLTIQCQVDSQVTMMFWYRQQPGQSLTLIATANQGSEATYESGFVIDKFPISRPNLTFSTLTVSNMSPEDSSIYLCSVDITGRSGDGYTFGSGTRLTVV.

CDR3 residues: CASSGGLAGKQETQYF. The CDR3 DNA reads TGTGCCAGCAGCGGGGGACTAGCGGGGAAGCAAGAGACCCAGTACTTC. V gene TRBV9 combines with J gene TRBJ2-5; 13 nucleotides agree with TRBD2. V was clipped by 3 bases and J by 2 bases; unmatched bases: 4. Germline V lookup: CDR1 SGDLS, CDR2 YYNGEE. This CDR3 spans 16 amino acids. Full variable domain (rest looked up from reference TRBV9 and TRBJ2-5): DSGVTQTPKHLITATGQRVTLRCSPRSGDLSVYWYQQSLDQGLQFLIQYYNGEERAKGNILERFSAQQFPDLHSELNLSSLELGDSALYFCASSGGLAGKQETQYFGPGTRLLVL.

V is TRBV6-6 and J is TRBJ1-5, with D uncertain. Trimming took off 2 bases at V and 3 bases at J, with 11 bases between the two ends. Germline lookup yields CDR1 MNHNY and CDR2 SVGAGI (reference sequence). This CDR3 contains 15 residues. The CDR3 coding sequence is TGTGCCAGCAGTTACCGGAGACCGGACAATCAGCCCCAGCATTTT. Its translation is CASSYRRPDNQPQHF.

The chain recombines TRBV7-8 with TRBJ2-2; D gene uncertain. Deletions cut 0 bases from V and 2 bases from J, with 7 bases between. The CDR3 sequence is 15 residues long. CDR1 and CDR2 from the germline V gene are SGHVS and FQNEAQ. DNA of the CDR3: TGTGCCAGCAGCTTAGCGTCAGTTAACACCGGGGAGCTGTTTTTT. This codes for CASSLASVNTGELFF.